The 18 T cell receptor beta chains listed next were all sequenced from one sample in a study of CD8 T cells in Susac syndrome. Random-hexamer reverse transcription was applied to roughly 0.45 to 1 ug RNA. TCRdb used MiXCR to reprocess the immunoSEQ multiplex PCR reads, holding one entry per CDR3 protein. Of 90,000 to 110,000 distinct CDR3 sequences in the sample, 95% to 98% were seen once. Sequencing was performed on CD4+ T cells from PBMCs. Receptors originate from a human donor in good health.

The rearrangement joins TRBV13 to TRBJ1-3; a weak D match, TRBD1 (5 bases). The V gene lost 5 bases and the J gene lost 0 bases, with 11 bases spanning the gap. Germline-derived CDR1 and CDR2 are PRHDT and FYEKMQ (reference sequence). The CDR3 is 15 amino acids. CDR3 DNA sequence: TGTGCCAGCAGCGGGACCGGGGTCTCTGGAAACACCATATATTTT. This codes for CASSGTGVSGNTIYF.

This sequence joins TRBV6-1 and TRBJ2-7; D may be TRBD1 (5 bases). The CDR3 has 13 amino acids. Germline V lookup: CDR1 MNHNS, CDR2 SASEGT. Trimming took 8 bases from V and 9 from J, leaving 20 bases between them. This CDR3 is CASGTGPPVGQYF. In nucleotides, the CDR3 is TGTGCCAGCGGTACAGGACCCCCCGTTGGGCAGTACTTC.

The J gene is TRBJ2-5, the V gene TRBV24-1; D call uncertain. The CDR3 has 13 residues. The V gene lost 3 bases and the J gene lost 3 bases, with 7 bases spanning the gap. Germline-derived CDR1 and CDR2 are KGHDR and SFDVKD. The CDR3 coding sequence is TGTGCCACCAGTGATCCGACGAAAGAGACCCAGTACTTC. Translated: CATSDPTKETQYF.

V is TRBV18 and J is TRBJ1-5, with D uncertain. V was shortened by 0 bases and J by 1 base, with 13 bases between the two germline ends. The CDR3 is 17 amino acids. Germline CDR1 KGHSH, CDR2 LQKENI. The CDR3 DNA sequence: TGTGCCAGCTCACCACCCTGGGCGCAACGCAGCAATCAGCCCCAGCATTTT. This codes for CASSPPWAQRSNQPQHF.

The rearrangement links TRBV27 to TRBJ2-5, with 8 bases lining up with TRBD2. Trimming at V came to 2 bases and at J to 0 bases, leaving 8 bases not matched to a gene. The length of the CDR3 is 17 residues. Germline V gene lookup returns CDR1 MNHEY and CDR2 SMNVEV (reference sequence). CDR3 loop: CASSLLGAGGYQETQYF. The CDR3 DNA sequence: TGTGCCAGCAGTTTACTCGGTGCGGGAGGTTACCAAGAGACCCAGTACTTC.

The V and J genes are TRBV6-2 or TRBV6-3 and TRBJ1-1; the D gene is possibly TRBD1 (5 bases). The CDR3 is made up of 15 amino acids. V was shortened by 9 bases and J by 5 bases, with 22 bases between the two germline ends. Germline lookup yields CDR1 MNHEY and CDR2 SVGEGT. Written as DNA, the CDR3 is TGTGCCAGTACCCCGTACAGGCTGAACAGGACTGAAGCTTTCTTT. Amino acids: CASTPYRLNRTEAFF.

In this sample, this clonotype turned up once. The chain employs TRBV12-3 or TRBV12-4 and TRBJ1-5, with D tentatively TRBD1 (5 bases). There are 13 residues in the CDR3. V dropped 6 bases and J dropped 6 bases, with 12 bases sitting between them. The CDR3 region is CASRVGAAQPQHF. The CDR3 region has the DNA TGTGCCAGCAGGGTAGGGGCAGCTCAGCCCCAGCATTTT.

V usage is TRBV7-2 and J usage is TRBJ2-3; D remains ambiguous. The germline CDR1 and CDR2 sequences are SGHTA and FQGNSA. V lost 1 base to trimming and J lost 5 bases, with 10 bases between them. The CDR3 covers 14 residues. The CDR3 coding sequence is TGTGCCAGCAGCTTAGAACGGTCCAGAGATACGCAGTATTTT. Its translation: CASSLERSRDTQYF.

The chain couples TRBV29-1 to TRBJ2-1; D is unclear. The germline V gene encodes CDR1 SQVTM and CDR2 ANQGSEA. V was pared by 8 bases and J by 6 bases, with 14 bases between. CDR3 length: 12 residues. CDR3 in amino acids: CSPGWAGNEQFF. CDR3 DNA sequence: TGCAGCCCTGGGTGGGCTGGCAATGAGCAGTTCTTC.

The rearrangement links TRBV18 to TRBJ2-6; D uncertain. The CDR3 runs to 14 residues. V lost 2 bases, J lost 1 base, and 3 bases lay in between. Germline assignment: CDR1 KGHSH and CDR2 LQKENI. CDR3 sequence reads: CASSPGSGANVLTF. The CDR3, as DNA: TGTGCCAGCTCACCAGGTTCTGGGGCCAACGTCCTGACTTTC.

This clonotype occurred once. The CDR3 DNA reads TGCAGCGTACGAAGGTCTAGCGGGGAGGGGGAGACCCAGTACTTC. It codes for CSVRRSSGEGETQYF. This sequence joins TRBV29-1 and TRBJ2-5, with 9 bases aligning to TRBD2. J gave up 5 bases and V 6 bases, and 13 bases lay outside the gene matches. The CDR3 has 15 residues. Germline V lookup: CDR1 SQVTM, CDR2 ANQGSEA.

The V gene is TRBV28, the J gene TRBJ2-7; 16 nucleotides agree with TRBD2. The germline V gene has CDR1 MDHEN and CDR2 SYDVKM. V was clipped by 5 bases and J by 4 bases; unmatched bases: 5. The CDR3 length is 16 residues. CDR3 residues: CASSHPGLAGGYEQYF. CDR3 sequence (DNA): TGTGCCAGCAGTCACCCGGGACTAGCGGGAGGGTACGAGCAGTACTTC.

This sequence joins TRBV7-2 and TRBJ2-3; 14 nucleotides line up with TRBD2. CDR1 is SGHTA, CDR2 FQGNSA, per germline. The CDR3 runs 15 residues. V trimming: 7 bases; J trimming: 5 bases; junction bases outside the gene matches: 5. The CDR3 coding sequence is TGTGCCAGCATGCTAGGACTAGCGGGAGGAGATACGCAGTATTTT. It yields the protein CASMLGLAGGDTQYF.

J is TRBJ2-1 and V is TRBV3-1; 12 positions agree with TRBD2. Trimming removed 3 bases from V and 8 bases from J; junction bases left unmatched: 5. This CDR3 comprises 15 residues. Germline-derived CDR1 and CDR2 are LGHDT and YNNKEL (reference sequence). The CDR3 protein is CASSQTTSGGDEQFF. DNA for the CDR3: TGTGCCAGCAGCCAGACGACTAGCGGGGGCGATGAGCAGTTCTTC.

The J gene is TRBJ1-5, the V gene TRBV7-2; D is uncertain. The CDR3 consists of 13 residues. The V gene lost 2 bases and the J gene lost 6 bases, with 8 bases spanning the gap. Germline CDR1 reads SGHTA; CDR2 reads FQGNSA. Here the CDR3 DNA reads TGTGCCAGCAGCTTATCGCGGGTTCAGCCCCAGCATTTT. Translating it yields CASSLSRVQPQHF.

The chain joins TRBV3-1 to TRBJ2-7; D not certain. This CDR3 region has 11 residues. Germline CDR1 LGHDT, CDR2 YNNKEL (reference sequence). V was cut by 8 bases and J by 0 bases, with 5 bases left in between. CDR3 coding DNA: TGTGCCAGCTCCCACTCCTACGAGCAGTACTTC. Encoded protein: CASSHSYEQYF.

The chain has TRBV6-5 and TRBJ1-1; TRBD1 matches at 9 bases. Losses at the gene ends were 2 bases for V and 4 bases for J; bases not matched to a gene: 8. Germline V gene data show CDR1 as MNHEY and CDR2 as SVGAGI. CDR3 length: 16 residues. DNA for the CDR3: TGTGCCAGCAGTTACCGGACGGACAGGGGCGGCACTGAAGCTTTCTTT. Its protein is CASSYRTDRGGTEAFF.

CDR3: CASSLGLPNTGELFF. In nucleotides, the CDR3 is TGTGCCAGCAGCTTGGGCCTCCCGAACACCGGGGAGCTGTTTTTT. This chain uses TRBV7-8 with TRBJ2-2; D uncertain. The V gene lost 3 bases and the J gene lost 0 bases, with 8 bases spanning the gap. CDR1 is SGHVS, CDR2 FQNEAQ, per germline. The CDR3 runs to 15 residues.